This T cell receptor (beta chain) was identified during a study of spatial heterogeneity in lung cancer. Across the whole study: PBMC samples from follow-up, when available, were sequenced at a median of approximately 24 months post-resection. A consistent excess of beta-chain over alpha-chain sequences was detected.

TCRdb redid the calling of the 5' RACE reads with MiXCR, one entry per CDR3 protein. In the table there are around 25,000 distinct CDR3 sequences, less than 6.5% of which are singletons. Time point: blood at routine non-recurrence follow-up after resection. This CDR3 region has 15 residues. From germline, CDR1 is KGHDR and CDR2 SFDVKD. Trimming took 1 base from V and 1 from J, leaving 7 bases between them. In this sample, this clonotype turned up many times. The chain carries TRBV24-1 and TRBJ2-1; TRBD1 might be the D (5 bases). Sequencing was performed on PBMCs, taken at follow-up. The sequence derives from a female donor with early-stage non-small cell lung cancer. The CDR3 DNA reads TGTGCCACCAGTGATTTCAGGGATTCCTACAATGAGCAGTTCTTC. Amino acids: CATSDFRDSYNEQFF.